This T cell receptor beta chain was found in a study of CD8+CD57+ T cells in acquired aplastic anemia. Study as a whole: Sorted cells (CD4+ and CD8+) yielded DNA amounts that averaged around 3.5 ug. CD4+ reads averaged roughly 11 million in healthy donors. Study conclusions and caveats: Both patients and controls carried the same twenty-nine CD8+ CDR3 sequences. Statistical testing detected no significant gap in CD8+ Simpson's diversity between patients and controls.

This clonotype appeared many times. Its specificity is unknown. The template for TCR beta VDJ and CDR3 sequence profiling was genomic DNA. TCRdb passed the reads through MiXCR, listing each CDR3 protein once. The data show hundreds of thousands of distinct CDR3 sequences, with about two thirds seen just once and 4% held by the top ten. The CDR3 has 15 amino acids. Per germline, CDR1 GTSNPN and CDR2 SVGIG (reference sequence). Unmatched junction bases numbered 7, after V lost 0 bases and J lost 5 bases. This clonotype originated in a human donor in good health, serving as a control. The sequenced material came from sorted CD4+, CD8+, or CD8+CD57+ T cells (not recorded which) from PBMCs. The J gene is TRBJ2-3, the V gene TRBV30; 8 bases are shared with TRBD2. CDR3 bases: TGTGCCTGGAGTGTACTCGGGGGGGCCATAGATACGCAGTATTTT. It yields the protein CAWSVLGGAIDTQYF.